This TCR beta chain was sequenced during a study of blood T cell repertoires in COVID-19. At the level of the study: There were acute and convalescent COVID-19 samples, and they came from the United States, Italy and Spain. Nucleic acid was either cDNA or gDNA, and it came from T cells, B-cell-depleted T cells, or PBMCs.

In the study's own analysis: Amplified reference gene primers provided the basis for estimating nucleated cell counts. The table came from immunoSEQ multiplex PCR; TCRdb's copy has only in-frame clones and leaves some out. Clone size and V and J calls were adopted from that table, with D and trimming inferred from the DNA. The sample has under 250,000 clones, 70% to 90% seen once. The V gene's germline CDR1 is KGHSH and CDR2 LQKENI. V shed 3 bases and J shed 4 bases, with 12 bases lying between them. The CDR3 is made up of 14 amino acids. The gene calls are TRBV18 and TRBJ1-1; D remains unclear. This sequence was found in a man over 45 with acute or convalescent COVID-19. The sample comprised peripheral blood. This chain's CDR3 is CASSPDTSGTEAFF. The CDR3 nucleotides read TGTGCCAGCTCACCTGATACTTCTGGCACTGAAGCTTTCTTT.